This TCR beta chain was obtained from a study of T cell changes during pregnancy in multiple sclerosis. Unmatched junction bases numbered 4, after V lost 5 bases and J lost 2 bases. The CDR3 runs 15 residues. Germline V lookup: CDR1 MNHEY, CDR2 SMNVEV (reference sequence). The data were produced by immunoSEQ multiplex PCR, yet TCRdb's version contains in-frame clones alone and is incomplete. The data hold about 120,000 clones, with 80% to 95% observed a single time. V gene TRBV27 combines with J gene TRBJ1-5, with TRBD1 matching over 9 bases. The origin of this receptor is a female donor with multiple sclerosis, enrolled in a pregnancy study. Material: peripheral blood, obtained in the third trimester of pregnancy. CDR3 protein: CASSPRDRGNQPQHF. The CDR3 bases are TGTGCCAGCAGTCCCCGGGACAGGGGCAATCAGCCCCAGCATTTT.